These T cell receptor beta chains were read from a single sample in a study of STAT5B mutations in CD4+ large granular lymphocyte leukemia. Using immunoSEQ multiplex PCR, the repertoire was profiled, and TCRdb retains in-frame clones only, with some absent. The sample shows fewer than 30,000 clones, just under 80% of them seen only once. The source material was CD4+ T cells from blood buffy coats. The receptor source for this set is a human donor in good health. The CDR3 runs from the conserved cysteine through the conserved F or W. Fields, in order: V gene, clone size, J gene, CDR3 protein. Part of the rows lack a size; the others show once, few, many or a class for expanded clones.

v_gene: TRBV6-4
abundance: -
j_gene: TRBJ2-1
CDR3aa: CASSDGGGPYNEQFF

v_gene: TRBV28
abundance: -
j_gene: TRBJ2-1
CDR3aa: CASSFSGGRSYNEQFF

v_gene: TRBV7-2
abundance: -
j_gene: TRBJ2-2
CDR3aa: CASSLAGGSTGELFF

v_gene: TRBV12-2
abundance: few
j_gene: TRBJ1-4
CDR3aa: CASRPPAF

v_gene: TRBV28
abundance: -
j_gene: TRBJ2-1
CDR3aa: CASSIGGPSYNEQFF

v_gene: TRBV2
abundance: -
j_gene: TRBJ2-3
CDR3aa: CASRGTSGRWFRADTQYF

v_gene: TRBV29-1
abundance: -
j_gene: TRBJ1-1
CDR3aa: CSVEPGEEAFF

v_gene: TRBV18
abundance: -
j_gene: TRBJ1-4
CDR3aa: CASSLWQGAEEKLFF

v_gene: TRBV15
abundance: -
j_gene: TRBJ2-3
CDR3aa: CATSRTTDTQYF

v_gene: TRBV7-9
abundance: -
j_gene: TRBJ1-4
CDR3aa: CASSRGDQGIGEKLFF

v_gene: TRBV28
abundance: -
j_gene: TRBJ1-3
CDR3aa: CASSFQPTDRSGNTIYF

v_gene: TRBV5-8
abundance: -
j_gene: TRBJ1-5
CDR3aa: CASSLDVSNQPQHF

v_gene: TRBV25-1
abundance: few
j_gene: TRBJ2-7
CDR3aa: CASRALGDPSYEQYF

v_gene: TRBV20-1
abundance: -
j_gene: TRBJ1-2
CDR3aa: CSAGQGGYTF

v_gene: TRBV6-5
abundance: -
j_gene: TRBJ1-2
CDR3aa: CASRPVANYGYTF

v_gene: TRBV5-4
abundance: -
j_gene: TRBJ2-7
CDR3aa: CASSLGGAAGEQYF

v_gene: TRBV6-1
abundance: -
j_gene: TRBJ1-4
CDR3aa: CASSERTGPEKLFF

v_gene: TRBV30
abundance: -
j_gene: TRBJ2-3
CDR3aa: CAWSVQGGRGTDTQYF

v_gene: TRBV28
abundance: -
j_gene: TRBJ2-1
CDR3aa: CASSLLFQGSYNEQFF

v_gene: TRBV11-3
abundance: -
j_gene: TRBJ2-7
CDR3aa: CASSSRGYEQYF

v_gene: TRBV5-1
abundance: -
j_gene: TRBJ2-3
CDR3aa: CASTQSDTDTQYF

v_gene: TRBV5-1
abundance: -
j_gene: TRBJ2-5
CDR3aa: CASSWGGEETQYF

v_gene: TRBV28
abundance: -
j_gene: TRBJ1-5
CDR3aa: CASSFGQGRIQPQHF

v_gene: TRBV30
abundance: once
j_gene: TRBJ2-1
CDR3aa: CAWSRITYKGGEQFF

v_gene: TRBV11-2
abundance: few
j_gene: TRBJ1-1
CDR3aa: CASSSGTGSTEAFF

v_gene: TRBV19
abundance: -
j_gene: TRBJ2-5
CDR3aa: CASSKGREGETQYF

v_gene: TRBV10-2
abundance: -
j_gene: TRBJ1-4
CDR3aa: CASSEGLTNEKLFF

v_gene: TRBV5-5
abundance: -
j_gene: TRBJ1-1
CDR3aa: CASSLGTLNTEAFF

v_gene: TRBV6-5
abundance: few
j_gene: TRBJ1-2
CDR3aa: CASVGNYGYTF

v_gene: TRBV19
abundance: -
j_gene: TRBJ2-1
CDR3aa: CASGENGRQFF

v_gene: TRBV29-1
abundance: few
j_gene: TRBJ2-6
CDR3aa: CSVDVPGANVLTF

v_gene: TRBV6-6
abundance: -
j_gene: TRBJ1-4
CDR3aa: CASGRRKTNEKLFF

v_gene: TRBV5-1
abundance: -
j_gene: TRBJ2-6
CDR3aa: CASSLGDPGANVLTF

v_gene: TRBV6-6
abundance: -
j_gene: TRBJ2-6
CDR3aa: CASSKPGAGANVLTF

v_gene: TRBV2
abundance: -
j_gene: TRBJ2-4
CDR3aa: CASRGDPAKNIQYF

v_gene: TRBV7-6
abundance: -
j_gene: TRBJ2-2
CDR3aa: CASTLAPQDTGELFF

v_gene: TRBV29-1
abundance: -
j_gene: TRBJ2-7
CDR3aa: CSVAGLAGAREQYF

v_gene: TRBV5-1
abundance: few
j_gene: TRBJ1-1
CDR3aa: CASRNGSLRNTEAFF

v_gene: TRBV25-1
abundance: -
j_gene: TRBJ1-3
CDR3aa: CASSESPRGKKGTIYF

v_gene: TRBV30
abundance: -
j_gene: TRBJ1-6
CDR3aa: CAWTGLLYNSPLHF

v_gene: TRBV23-1
abundance: -
j_gene: TRBJ2-7
CDR3aa: CASSQEDYEQYF

v_gene: TRBV7-9
abundance: -
j_gene: TRBJ1-2
CDR3aa: CASSLEFSQDYGYTF

v_gene: TRBV19
abundance: -
j_gene: TRBJ1-2
CDR3aa: CASSIAGTYGYTF

v_gene: TRBV11-3
abundance: -
j_gene: TRBJ1-6
CDR3aa: CASSLDIYSPLHF

v_gene: TRBV28
abundance: few
j_gene: TRBJ1-1
CDR3aa: CASSFPISKRWPEAFF

v_gene: TRBV29-1
abundance: -
j_gene: TRBJ2-3
CDR3aa: CSVASGPTDTQYF

v_gene: TRBV6-6
abundance: -
j_gene: TRBJ2-5
CDR3aa: CASRDPGRFQETQYF

v_gene: TRBV5-1
abundance: -
j_gene: TRBJ2-1
CDR3aa: CASSLDEGGGYNEQFF

v_gene: TRBV18
abundance: -
j_gene: TRBJ1-2
CDR3aa: CASSPQSGQNQYGYTF

v_gene: TRBV28
abundance: -
j_gene: TRBJ2-4
CDR3aa: CASSQELGTVQYF

v_gene: TRBV2
abundance: -
j_gene: TRBJ1-3
CDR3aa: CASRDDSGNTIYF

v_gene: TRBV18
abundance: -
j_gene: TRBJ1-1
CDR3aa: CASSPSGARAEAFF

v_gene: TRBV7-8
abundance: -
j_gene: TRBJ2-3
CDR3aa: CASSRSERGGDTQYF

v_gene: TRBV19
abundance: -
j_gene: TRBJ1-2
CDR3aa: CASTKWGNQDGYTF

v_gene: TRBV6-6
abundance: -
j_gene: TRBJ2-7
CDR3aa: CASSYGTNSYEQYF

v_gene: TRBV27
abundance: -
j_gene: TRBJ2-3
CDR3aa: CASSGLAGPDTQYF